This TCR beta chain originates from a study of T cell repertoires in ileal Crohn's disease. Study-level points and caveats: Active smokers at surgery had more clonal expansions than non-smokers.

Assay used: immunoSEQ multiplex PCR; TCRdb lists only in-frame clones, some missing. The top ten clones hold less than 6.5% of a sample with some 15,000 clones, around 66% of them seen once. Of note for this clone: Its antigen is as yet unknown.

The TCR originated in an adult with Crohn's disease. The specimen was ileal tissue.

This chain's CDR3 is CASSVGEGGYGYTF. For the CDR3, the DNA is TGTGCCAGCAGCGTTGGGGAAGGGGGCTATGGCTACACCTTC. The rearrangement links TRBV9 to TRBJ1-2, with D perhaps matching TRBD1 (6 bases). There are 14 residues in the CDR3. Between the trimmed V and J ends, which lost 2 bases and 4 bases, there was a span of 12 bases. The germline V gene encodes CDR1 SGDLS and CDR2 YYNGEE. Combining the CDR3 with reference TRBV9 and TRBJ1-2 gives the whole variable domain DSGVTQTPKHLITATGQRVTLRCSPRSGDLSVYWYQQSLDQGLQFLIQYYNGEERAKGNILERFSAQQFPDLHSELNLSSLELGDSALYFCASSVGEGGYGYTFGSGTRLTVV.